The rows below give T cell receptor beta chains drawn from one sample of a study of T cell responses to AZD1222 COVID-19 vaccine. Method: immunoSEQ multiplex PCR; TCRdb's copy keeps in-frame clones and lacks some. The top ten hold about 4.8% of the sample, which has tens of thousands of clones, nearly 90% seen once. This specimen consisted of peripheral blood, obtained on day 0 of MenACWY control vaccination. Receptor source: an adult in good health. Both conserved end residues are trimmed from each CDR3. Fields, in order: V gene, D gene, J gene, CDR3 protein. A D gene is named only where the DNA matches it firmly.

V: TRBV7-2; D: -; J: TRBJ2-1; CDR3: ASTPHGSSYNEQF
V: TRBV19; D: -; J: TRBJ1-1; CDR3: ASSIPDSVYTEAF
V: TRBV19; D: -; J: TRBJ2-3; CDR3: ASRPDPTDTQY
V: TRBV5-1; D: TRBD2; J: TRBJ2-2; CDR3: ASSVILAGTTGELF
V: TRBV5-1; D: TRBD1; J: TRBJ1-3; CDR3: ASSPVIQGAGNTIY
V: TRBV15; D: TRBD1; J: TRBJ1-2; CDR3: ATSPTGDYGYT
V: TRBV28; D: TRBD1; J: TRBJ1-2; CDR3: ASSSGQGGGYT
V: TRBV14; D: -; J: TRBJ2-3; CDR3: ASSSSGGTQY
V: TRBV2; D: -; J: TRBJ1-2; CDR3: ASSSTTSGYT
V: TRBV9; D: TRBD1; J: TRBJ2-2; CDR3: ASSLATGANTGELF
V: TRBV5-1; D: -; J: TRBJ1-5; CDR3: ASSVRVLGGNQPQH
V: TRBV28; D: -; J: TRBJ1-6; CDR3: ASKPGSYNSPLH
V: TRBV5-1; D: -; J: TRBJ2-2; CDR3: ASSFGPTTGELF
V: TRBV30; D: TRBD2; J: TRBJ2-5; CDR3: AWGTSLRETQY
V: TRBV19; D: TRBD2; J: TRBJ2-5; CDR3: ASSGLAVQETQY
V: TRBV9; D: TRBD2; J: TRBJ2-6; CDR3: ASSVATGTSGGRSGANVLT
V: TRBV6-2/TRBV6-3; D: -; J: TRBJ1-5; CDR3: ASSPRHGTLSNQPQH
V: TRBV12-3/TRBV12-4; D: -; J: TRBJ1-1; CDR3: ASTPQIGAEAF
V: TRBV9; D: TRBD1; J: TRBJ1-1; CDR3: ASSPRQGRNTEAF
V: TRBV10-3; D: TRBD1; J: TRBJ1-5; CDR3: AISLTGGYSNQPQH
V: TRBV7-3; D: -; J: TRBJ2-7; CDR3: ASSFPGPEYEQY
V: TRBV18; D: -; J: TRBJ1-2; CDR3: ASSQAGEGTIGYT
V: TRBV9; D: -; J: TRBJ2-3; CDR3: ASSVGGVVGTDTQY
V: TRBV7-9; D: TRBD2; J: TRBJ2-1; CDR3: ASSTTSGVNDEQF
V: TRBV4-3; D: TRBD1; J: TRBJ1-1; CDR3: ASSHVDRGGATEAF
V: TRBV7-2; D: -; J: TRBJ2-5; CDR3: ASSSRGLRQETQY
V: TRBV9; D: TRBD1; J: TRBJ1-3; CDR3: ASSVGDRGYGNTIY
V: TRBV29-1; D: -; J: TRBJ1-1; CDR3: SGGWNTEAF
V: TRBV19; D: -; J: TRBJ1-3; CDR3: ASSTGYSGNTIY
V: TRBV6-1; D: -; J: TRBJ1-1; CDR3: ASSEDEGLGAEAF
V: TRBV19; D: -; J: TRBJ1-1; CDR3: ASSPYMNTEAF
V: TRBV7-9; D: -; J: TRBJ1-3; CDR3: ASSLSGVGNTIY
V: TRBV5-5; D: TRBD1; J: TRBJ2-5; CDR3: ASSIPGQSQETQY
V: TRBV19; D: -; J: TRBJ1-6; CDR3: ASSFREPSPLH
V: TRBV19; D: TRBD1; J: TRBJ2-2; CDR3: ASSSGTGLTGELF
V: TRBV7-7; D: -; J: TRBJ2-5; CDR3: ASSLGNGPQETQY
V: TRBV9; D: -; J: TRBJ2-5; CDR3: ASSPWLREQETQY
V: TRBV18; D: -; J: TRBJ1-5; CDR3: ASSPGEGQPQH
V: TRBV3-1/TRBV3-2; D: -; J: TRBJ2-6; CDR3: ASSLSSGANVLT
V: TRBV7-2; D: -; J: TRBJ1-1; CDR3: ASSFNRGPEAF
V: TRBV19; D: -; J: TRBJ2-7; CDR3: ASRRERRSPYEQY
V: TRBV5-6; D: -; J: TRBJ2-2; CDR3: ASSPRRNTGELF
V: TRBV19; D: -; J: TRBJ1-1; CDR3: ASEMGSTRNTEAF
V: TRBV7-9; D: -; J: TRBJ1-2; CDR3: ASSLAQSNYGYT
V: TRBV11-3; D: -; J: TRBJ2-7; CDR3: ASSVEVGEQY
V: TRBV14; D: TRBD2; J: TRBJ2-1; CDR3: ASSQGKAGVYNEQF
V: TRBV5-6; D: -; J: TRBJ1-1; CDR3: ASSFLNTEAF
V: TRBV2; D: -; J: TRBJ1-2; CDR3: ASSEVTGLADGYT
V: TRBV28; D: TRBD1; J: TRBJ2-7; CDR3: ASSLGDRYEQY
V: TRBV5-5; D: TRBD2; J: TRBJ2-3; CDR3: ASSLEAGGWGADTQY
V: TRBV29-1; D: TRBD1; J: TRBJ1-2; CDR3: SVEGQGNYGYT
V: TRBV7-8; D: TRBD1; J: TRBJ2-7; CDR3: ASSARQGMVYEQY
V: TRBV27; D: TRBD1; J: TRBJ2-7; CDR3: ASSRDRSYEQY
V: TRBV27; D: -; J: TRBJ1-5; CDR3: ASSLQVYQPQH
V: TRBV6-5; D: TRBD2; J: TRBJ2-4; CDR3: ASSYSNGEGIQY
V: TRBV6-6; D: -; J: TRBJ2-7; CDR3: ASSFPADEQY